Below are 9 T cell receptor beta chains sequenced from a single sample in a study of response to subunit inactivated influenza vaccine. TCRdb processed the RT-PCR reads anew with MiXCR; each CDR3 protein has one entry. The sample holds about 580,000 distinct CDR3 sequences, 11% to 15% seen once. This specimen consisted of PBMCs from blood, obtained 11 to 12 days after vaccination. These receptors were collected from a man aged 50 to 59 who received an inactivated influenza vaccine.

A few counts support this clonotype. CDR3 amino acids: CASSFADSNQPQHF. Written as DNA, the CDR3 is TGTGCCAGCAGTTTCGCCGATAGCAATCAGCCCCAGCATTTT. The chain is built from TRBV12-3 or TRBV12-4 and TRBJ1-5; D uncertain. The CDR3 is 14 amino acids. Trimming shortened V by 3 bases and J by 0 bases, and 6 bases separated the two germline ends.

A few counts support this clonotype. J is TRBJ2-5 and V is TRBV7-6; the D is unclear. Germline V gene data show CDR1 as SGHVS and CDR2 as FNYEAQ. The CDR3 has 15 residues. V lost 2 bases and J 4 bases, leaving 14 bases between the germline ends. CDR3 residues: CASSLSQIALETQYF. In nucleotides, the CDR3 is TGTGCCAGCAGCTTATCACAGATCGCCTTAGAGACCCAGTACTTC.

V is TRBV12-3 or TRBV12-4 and J is TRBJ2-1; D gene uncertain. The CDR3 is 16 residues long. Trimming pared 0 bases from V and 2 bases from J, leaving 11 bases between. The CDR3 sequence is CASSLALRSAYNEQFF. In nucleotides, the CDR3 is TGTGCCAGCAGTTTAGCGCTTCGCTCCGCCTACAATGAGCAGTTCTTC.

This clonotype has only a few counts. The V call is TRBV11-2, the J call TRBJ2-5; 9 bases map to TRBD1. The trim removed 4 bases at V and 9 bases at J, leaving 27 bases unmatched. Germline V gene lookup returns CDR1 SGHAT and CDR2 FQNNGV. The CDR3 loop spans 20 amino acids. CDR3: CASSSGFAGQGGVTMWAQYF. In DNA form, the CDR3 reads TGTGCCAGCAGCTCGGGTTTTGCGGGACAGGGTGGTGTAACAATGTGGGCCCAGTACTTC.

In its sample, this clonotype was seen a few times. J is TRBJ2-1 and V is TRBV5-1, with TRBD2 identical over 8 bases. Germline V lookup: CDR1 SGHRS, CDR2 YFSETQ. The length of the CDR3 is 16 residues. V was clipped by 0 bases and J by 0 bases; unmatched bases: 2. The CDR3 is CASSLERGSSYNEQFF. The DNA of the CDR3 is TGCGCCAGCAGCTTGGAGCGGGGGAGCTCCTACAATGAGCAGTTCTTC.

This clonotype was recorded only once. The chain uses TRBV25-1 and TRBJ2-1; TRBD2 aligns across 10 bases. This CDR3 is built from 15 residues. The germline V gene encodes CDR1 MGHDK and CDR2 SYGVNS. V dropped 4 bases and J dropped 8; count of bases not matched to a gene: 8. CDR3 sequence: CASSVVGLATDEQFF. DNA of the CDR3: TGTGCCAGCAGTGTTGTGGGACTAGCGACGGATGAGCAGTTCTTC. The whole variable domain, remainder taken from reference TRBV25-1 and TRBJ2-1, is EADIYQTPRYLVIGTGKKITLECSQTMGHDKMYWYQQDPGMELHLIHYSYGVNSTEKGDLSSESTVSRIRTEHFPLTLESARPSHTSQYLCASSVVGLATDEQFFGPGTRLTVL.

The chain recombines TRBV12-3 or TRBV12-4 with TRBJ2-5; the match to TRBD2 covers 9 bases. Trimming removed 5 bases from V and 5 bases from J; junction bases left unmatched: 9. The CDR3 covers 15 residues. CDR3 region: CASSLSGSRGETQYF. The CDR3 nucleotides are TGTGCCAGCAGTCTTAGCGGGAGCCGGGGGGAGACCCAGTACTTC.

The genes are TRBV7-2 and TRBJ2-1; TRBD2 aligns across 12 bases. The CDR3 extends over 16 amino acids. Trimming took 1 base from V and 6 from J; bases not matched to a gene: 4. CDR1 and CDR2 (germline): SGHTA, FQGNSA. DNA of the CDR3: TGTGCCAGCAGCTTAGGGGCTAGCGGGAGGGGCAATGAGCAGTTCTTC. Its protein is CASSLGASGRGNEQFF.

This clonotype was observed at least ten times. The V call is TRBV5-1, the J call TRBJ2-5; TRBD2 aligns across 10 bases. CDR1 and CDR2 (germline): SGHRS, YFSETQ. The CDR3 extends over 16 amino acids. Trimming took 3 bases from V and 5 from J; bases not matched to a gene: 10. The CDR3 DNA sequence: TGCGCCAGCAGCTCCACTAGCGGGGTGGCCTGGGAGACCCAGTACTTC. Amino acids: CASSSTSGVAWETQYF.